This TCR beta chain was recovered during a study of cytomegalovirus exposure and HLA in healthy donors. The study's findings and limits: HLA allele associations emerged for 15,000 to 20,000 TCR beta sequences in a later analysis, at 0.05 false discovery rate. In most subjects, TCR beta sequences reportedly gave accurate predictions of HLA-A and HLA-B alleles. Productive rates of about 90% or about 30% were seen for most TCR beta V segments in an earlier analysis.

Trimming left V 8 bases short and J 4 bases short, with 20 bases between. The V gene's germline CDR1 is SEHNR and CDR2 FQNEAQ (reference sequence). The CDR3 spans 15 residues. Comments on this clone: What it binds is unknown.

Researchers ran the PCR with 60 Vbeta and 13 Jbeta primers. Authors' data handling: Roughly 11 million shared chains were among 65 million to 85 million unique TCR beta chains counted in a later analysis. The assay was immunoSEQ multiplex PCR, and TCRdb's table has in-frame clones only and misses some. V and J calls and clone size are as listed in that table; D and trimming were resolved from the DNA. The sample lists around 150,000 clones, 75% to 90% occurring once. The V gene is TRBV7-9, the J gene TRBJ1-1; the D gene is possibly TRBD1 (5 bases). Source material: PBMCs. This sequence was found in a woman under 30 in good health and CMV-seronegative. In DNA, the CDR3 is TGTGCCAGCGGCGACTGGGGGACTGGAGTCACTGAAGCTTTCTTT. Translated, it gives CASGDWGTGVTEAFF.